This T cell receptor (beta chain) was retrieved from a study of T cell responses to AZD1222 COVID-19 vaccine. Notes on the study in general: Vaccine-associated CD4 TCRs spanned spike, dominant at 160-218 and 743-854. Every sample of the repertoires postdated the peak T cell response.

The data were produced by immunoSEQ multiplex PCR, yet TCRdb's version contains in-frame clones alone and is incomplete. The sample has over 140,000 clones, and its top ten clones hold around 2.2%. About this clone itself: Antigen unknown.

This CDR3 is built from 13 residues. Germline V lookup: CDR1 SGHAT, CDR2 FQDESV (reference sequence). The V and J ends lost 1 base and 1 base respectively, with 4 bases between them. V is TRBV11-1 and J is TRBJ2-5; D is unclear. The source of this sequence is an adult in good health. The sample was peripheral blood. The CDR3 protein is CASSLGLQETQYF. CDR3 DNA: TGTGCCAGCAGCTTAGGTCTCCAAGAGACCCAGTACTTC. Full variable domain (missing parts from reference TRBV11-1 and TRBJ2-5): EAEVAQSPRYKITEKSQAVAFWCDPISGHATLYWYRQILGQGPELLVQFQDESVVDDSQLPKDRFSAERLKGVDSTLKIQPAELGDSAMYLCASSLGLQETQYFGPGTRLLVL.